Shown below are 29 T cell receptor beta chains from a single sample sequenced in a study of T cell repertoires in cytomegalovirus infection. TCRdb re-called the reads with MiXCR, one entry per CDR3 protein. The sample records a few hundred thousand distinct CDR3 sequences, 15% to 20% being singletons. Sequencing was carried out using CD8+ T cells from PBMCs. These receptors were taken from a human donor in good health (CMV status not recorded). Some clones in this sample may be carry-over from other donors' samples.

This chain connects TRBV9 to TRBJ1-2; 8 bases fit TRBD1. Germline-derived CDR1 and CDR2 are SGDLS and YYNGEE. The CDR3 runs to 14 residues. The J segment lost 3 bases and the V segment lost 0 bases, leaving 1 base of the junction unmatched. The CDR3 bases are TGTGCCAGCAGCGTAGGGGACAGGTACTATGGCTACACCTTC. As protein: CASSVGDRYYGYTF.

This clonotype came up a few times. J is TRBJ2-1 and V is TRBV12-3 or TRBV12-4; unclear D gene. Trimming removed 3 bases from V and 5 bases from J, with 8 bases in between. The CDR3 spans 13 residues. CDR3 sequence: CASSFSSNNEQFF. CDR3 DNA: TGTGCCAGCAGTTTTTCTTCTAACAATGAGCAGTTCTTC.

This clonotype was recorded many times. J is TRBJ1-2 and V is TRBV12-3 or TRBV12-4; the match to TRBD1 covers 7 bases. The CDR3 runs 17 residues. The ends lost 4 bases at V and 4 bases at J; junction bases unmatched: 15. In nucleotides, the CDR3 is TGTGCCAGCAGTTCCCGAGGTCGAGCCGGGACAGCCTATGGCTACACCTTC. Its translation: CASSSRGRAGTAYGYTF.

This clonotype was picked up a small number of times. The chain is built from TRBV2 and TRBJ2-2, with D unclear. Trimming left V 7 bases short and J 0 bases short, with 9 bases between. The CDR3 covers 14 residues. Germline-derived CDR1 and CDR2 are SNHLY and FYNNEI. CDR3 protein: CASMNKPNTGELFF. DNA for the CDR3: TGTGCCAGCATGAACAAACCGAACACCGGGGAGCTGTTTTTT.

This clonotype has ten or more counts. The chain has TRBV7-2 and TRBJ2-7, with 7 nucleotides matching TRBD2. V lost 2 bases to trimming and J lost 0 bases; unmatched junction nucleotides: 4. The CDR3 length is 15 residues. Per the germline V gene, CDR1 is SGHTA and CDR2 is FQGNSA. The CDR3 here is CASSLWGGDSYEQYF. Written as DNA, the CDR3 is TGTGCCAGCAGCTTATGGGGGGGGGACTCCTACGAGCAGTACTTC. Using reference TRBV7-2 and TRBJ2-7 for the parts outside the CDR3, the full variable domain is GAGVSQSPSNKVTEKGKDVELRCDPISGHTALYWYRQSLGQGLEFLIYFQGNSAPDKSGLPSDRFSAERTGGSVSTLTIQRTQQEDSAVYLCASSLWGGDSYEQYFGPGTRLTVT.

This clonotype has only a few counts. The CDR3 here is CASTGGNGELFF. The CDR3 coding sequence is TGTGCCAGCACCGGGGGCAACGGGGAGCTGTTTTTT. This chain connects TRBV7-9 to TRBJ2-2; D possibly uses TRBD1 or TRBD2 (6 bases each). V lost 7 bases to trimming and J lost 7 bases, with 10 bases between them. This CDR3 is built from 12 residues. In germline, CDR1 is SEHNR, CDR2 FQNEAQ (reference sequence).

The chain combines TRBV19 with TRBJ2-3; D not certain. This CDR3 spans 14 amino acids. Germline values: CDR1 LNHDA, CDR2 SQIVND (reference sequence). Trimming stripped 3 bases from V and 2 bases from J, with 9 bases between. CDR3 DNA: TGTGCCAGTAGTATCGGGTTTGTCACAGATACGCAGTATTTT. As protein: CASSIGFVTDTQYF.

The chain is built from TRBV13 and TRBJ2-1, with D unresolved. This CDR3 comprises 11 residues. CDR1 and CDR2 from the germline V gene are PRHDT and FYEKMQ (reference sequence). Trimming pared 5 bases from V and 7 bases from J, leaving 6 bases between. For the CDR3, the DNA is TGTGCCAGCAGCACCCAAAATGAGCAGTTCTTC. It specifies CASSTQNEQFF.

This clonotype was recorded at least ten times. The J gene is TRBJ2-1, the V gene TRBV13; 13 bases are shared with TRBD2. Germline V gene sequence: CDR1 PRHDT, CDR2 FYEKMQ (reference sequence). The CDR3 runs to 15 residues. V trimming: 4 bases; J trimming: 6 bases; junction bases outside the gene matches: 3. CDR3 sequence reads: CASSSGLAGVNEQFF. The DNA of the CDR3 is TGTGCCAGCAGCTCCGGACTAGCGGGGGTCAATGAGCAGTTCTTC.

The chain combines TRBV29-1 with TRBJ2-7; TRBD1 matches at 10 bases. The CDR3 sequence is 11 residues long. Per the germline V gene, CDR1 is SQVTM and CDR2 is ANQGSEA. The V segment lost 6 bases and the J segment 6 bases; nucleotides outside the gene matches: 2. CDR3 amino acids: CSVGQGGEQYF. For the CDR3, the DNA is TGCAGCGTAGGACAGGGGGGCGAGCAGTACTTC.

This clonotype showed up many times. The J gene is TRBJ2-7, the V gene TRBV28; no clear D. CDR3 size: 13 residues. Germline V lookup: CDR1 MDHEN, CDR2 SYDVKM. V was cut by 5 bases and J by 0 bases, with 8 bases left in between. In nucleotides, the CDR3 is TGTGCCAGCAGTATACAGAACTCCTACGAGCAGTACTTC. The encoded protein is CASSIQNSYEQYF.

The chain carries TRBV6-6 and TRBJ2-7, with D tentatively TRBD1 or TRBD2 (6 bases each). Per the germline V gene, CDR1 is MNHNY and CDR2 is SVGAGI (reference sequence). With 2 bases removed from V and 4 bases from J, the gap between germline ends came to 12 bases. The CDR3 is 14 residues long. The CDR3 protein is CASSYEGGQYEQYF. DNA for the CDR3: TGTGCCAGCAGTTACGAAGGGGGGCAGTACGAGCAGTACTTC.

The sample holds a few counts of this clonotype. The chain joins TRBV5-1 to TRBJ1-2; TRBD1 is a possible D gene (6 bases). With 1 base removed from V and 5 bases from J, the gap between germline ends came to 15 bases. Germline V lookup: CDR1 SGHRS, CDR2 YFSETQ. This CDR3 is built from 15 residues. The CDR3 loop reads CASSLWDRQEYGYTF. CDR3 nucleotide sequence: TGCGCCAGCAGCTTGTGGGACCGACAGGAGTATGGCTACACCTTC.

This clonotype was seen at least ten times. V is TRBV7-6 and J is TRBJ2-7; D uncertain. The CDR3 totals 14 residues. The V gene lost 5 bases and the J gene lost 3 bases, with 14 bases spanning the gap. Germline V CDR1 and CDR2: SGHVS, FNYEAQ. This chain's CDR3 is CASSPLGPNYEQYF. The CDR3, as DNA: TGTGCCAGCAGCCCTCTCGGGCCAAACTACGAGCAGTACTTC.

The chain couples TRBV12-3 or TRBV12-4 to TRBJ2-6; D gene unclear. The CDR3 consists of 13 residues. With 7 bases removed from V and 0 bases from J, the gap between germline ends came to 4 bases. The CDR3 protein is CASNPSGANVLTF. Here the CDR3 DNA reads TGTGCCAGCAACCCCTCTGGGGCCAACGTCCTGACTTTC.

This clonotype was observed a few times. The chain is built from TRBV19 and TRBJ1-2, with no clear D. The length of the CDR3 is 14 residues. Germline CDR1 and CDR2: LNHDA and SQIVND (reference sequence). The V end lost 5 bases, the J end lost 3 bases, and 13 bases lay between the germline ends. The CDR3 sequence: CASSPRANYYGYTF. The DNA for the CDR3 is TGTGCCAGTAGTCCCCGGGCAAATTACTATGGCTACACCTTC.

This chain links TRBV5-4 with TRBJ2-5; TRBD1 agrees at 10 bases. Germline-derived CDR1 and CDR2 are SGHNT and YYREEE (reference sequence). V lost 4 bases and J lost 1; bases outside the gene matches: 7. The CDR3 runs to 16 residues. This CDR3 is CASSDPGQGPQETQYF. The CDR3 bases are TGTGCCAGCAGCGATCCGGGACAGGGGCCCCAAGAGACCCAGTACTTC.

This clonotype was counted at least ten times. The genes are TRBV7-6 and TRBJ2-7, with a possible D match to TRBD2 (7 bases). CDR3 length: 14 residues. V dropped 7 bases and J dropped 6 bases, with 19 bases sitting between them. The V gene's germline CDR1 is SGHVS and CDR2 FNYEAQ. For the CDR3, the DNA is TGTGCCAGCAACCTAGGGGGGGGACATGTCGAGCAGTACTTC. Its translation: CASNLGGGHVEQYF.

This clonotype has only a few counts. The rearrangement links TRBV20-1 to TRBJ2-7, with D possibly being TRBD2 (5 bases). V lost 6 bases, J lost 6 bases, and 12 bases lay in between. The CDR3 is 11 amino acids. Germline values: CDR1 DFQATT, CDR2 SNEGSKA (reference sequence). The CDR3 DNA is TGCAGTGCACCCTGGGCGGGCGAGCAGTACTTC. Translated: CSAPWAGEQYF.

This clonotype was seen repeatedly, ten times or more. The CDR3 bases are TGTGCCAGCAGCCCGCAACAGGGGGCGTCGGACAATGAGCAGTTCTTC. It translates to CASSPQQGASDNEQFF. V usage is TRBV7-6 and J usage is TRBJ2-1, with 9 bases lining up with TRBD1. Germline V gives CDR1 SGHVS, CDR2 FNYEAQ. The junction had 10 bases not matched to a gene; V was cut back by 5 bases and J by 5 bases. The CDR3 runs to 16 residues.

This clonotype was counted between two and nine times. This CDR3 reads CASSQDRIAKNIQYF. The DNA of the CDR3 is TGCGCCAGCAGCCAAGATCGGATAGCCAAAAACATTCAGTACTTC. The chain employs TRBV4-1 and TRBJ2-4; D unclear. The germline V and J ends were trimmed by 0 bases and 0 bases, with 6 bases remaining between them. Germline CDR1 and CDR2: MGHRA and YSYEKL. The CDR3 is 15 residues long.

This clonotype occurred a few times. This chain uses TRBV25-1 with TRBJ2-3; 8 bases line up with TRBD1. The V gene's germline CDR1 is MGHDK and CDR2 SYGVNS. Trimming took 7 bases from V and 2 from J; bases not matched to a gene: 14. This CDR3 comprises 17 residues. CDR3 nucleotide sequence: TGTGCCAGCACCCCCTACCGGGACAGGAGTAACACAGATACGCAGTATTTT. Its protein is CASTPYRDRSNTDTQYF.

The chain joins TRBV28 to TRBJ2-7; 7 bases map to TRBD2. The germline V gene encodes CDR1 MDHEN and CDR2 SYDVKM. This CDR3 region has 16 residues. V gave up 3 bases and J gave up 2 bases; unmatched junction bases: 10. CDR3 sequence (DNA): TGTGCCAGCAGTTTTCGATCCCTAGCGGTAGCCTACGAGCAGTACTTC. It yields the protein CASSFRSLAVAYEQYF.

This clonotype was counted at least ten times. The chain joins TRBV7-3 to TRBJ2-7, with D perhaps assigned TRBD1 or TRBD2 (5 bases each). This CDR3 is built from 15 residues. Germline V gives CDR1 SGHTA, CDR2 FQGTGA. V shed 5 bases and J shed 0 bases, with 14 bases lying between them. This CDR3 is CASSRTGGHSYEQYF. In DNA, the CDR3 is TGTGCCAGCAGCCGAACAGGAGGTCACTCCTACGAGCAGTACTTC.

In this sample, this clonotype turned up many times. The chain employs TRBV7-2 and TRBJ1-1; D perhaps matches TRBD1 (5 bases). V was shortened by 4 bases and J by 4 bases, with 7 bases between the two germline ends. The germline CDR1 and CDR2 sequences are SGHTA and FQGNSA. This CDR3 contains 12 residues. The CDR3: CASSYGATEAFF. The DNA of the CDR3 is TGTGCCAGCAGCTACGGGGCCACTGAAGCTTTCTTT.

The rearrangement links TRBV5-1 to TRBJ2-7; 10 nucleotides match TRBD2. The CDR3 contains 16 residues. Germline V CDR1 and CDR2: SGHRS, YFSETQ. V lost 0 bases and J lost 3; bases outside the gene matches: 6. The DNA for the CDR3 is TGCGCCAGCAGCTTGGAATGGCTAGCGGGGGACTACGAGCAGTACTTC. Its protein is CASSLEWLAGDYEQYF.

This clonotype was found a few times. The chain has TRBV6-2 or TRBV6-3 and TRBJ2-7; 11 bases line up with TRBD2. The CDR3 is 18 residues long. Germline CDR1 is MNHEY and CDR2 is SVGEGT. Trimming removed 3 bases from V and 4 bases from J; junction bases left unmatched: 14. The DNA of the CDR3 is TGTGCCAGCAGTTATACAAGTCTGCGACTAGCGGGGATGTACGAGCAGTACTTC. It encodes CASSYTSLRLAGMYEQYF.

Ten or more counts support this clonotype. This chain joins TRBV7-6 and TRBJ2-2, with 7 bases fitting TRBD1. Unmatched junction bases numbered 11, after V lost 4 bases and J lost 6 bases. CDR3 length: 16 residues. Looked up from germline, CDR1 is SGHVS and CDR2 is FNYEAQ. This CDR3 reads CASSSITGDSAGELFF. Written as DNA, the CDR3 is TGTGCCAGCAGCTCTATTACAGGGGACAGCGCCGGGGAGCTGTTTTTT.

This clonotype was counted many times. The chain has TRBV28 and TRBJ2-6; TRBD1 is a possible D gene (5 bases). V shed 5 bases and J shed 2 bases, with 19 bases lying between them. This CDR3 has 18 residues. The germline CDR1 and CDR2 sequences are MDHEN and SYDVKM. The CDR3 here is CASSPIGVVRAGANVLTF. As DNA, the CDR3 is TGTGCCAGCAGTCCCATAGGGGTAGTACGGGCTGGGGCCAACGTCCTGACTTTC.